Listed below are T cell receptor beta chains from one sample, sequenced in a study of PD-1 blockade in classical Hodgkin lymphoma. The protocol was immunoSEQ multiplex PCR, while the TCRdb copy is restricted to in-frame clones and leaves out a portion. This table holds under 20,000 clones, roughly 80% found once. The sequences come from peripheral blood mononuclear cells (PBMCs), collected at baseline. These receptors were obtained from a human donor with classical Hodgkin lymphoma. Both conserved end residues are part of each CDR3. The D gene is left open where the match is weak. Rows may omit the clone size; those that give it use once, few, many or a size class.

d_call cdr3_length clone_size j_call v_call cdr3_nt cdr3_aa
. 14 . TRBJ1-1 TRBV4-1 TGCGCCAGCAGCAAGCGACTGATGAACACTGAAGCTTTCTTT CASSKRLMNTEAFF
. 14 . TRBJ1-1 TRBV6-5 TGTGCCAGCAGCCCCCGACACCGGGCCACTGAAGCTTTCTTT CASSPRHRATEAFF
. 15 . TRBJ1-1 TRBV28 TGTGCCAGCAGCATACTAGGGACGGTGAACACTGAAGCTTTCTTT CASSILGTVNTEAFF
. 13 . TRBJ1-1 TRBV28 TGTGCCAGCAGTTTAGGGACCCCCTTTGAAGCTTTCTTT CASSLGTPFEAFF
TRBD1 15 . TRBJ1-3 TRBV6-1 TGTGCCAGCAGTGACAGGGGGGCCGGCGGAAACACCATATATTTT CASSDRGAGGNTIYF
. 13 . TRBJ2-7 TRBV6-5 TGTGCCAGCAGTCTAGGACTCAACTACGAGCAGTACTTC CASSLGLNYEQYF
TRBD1 14 few TRBJ2-7 TRBV7-9 TGTGCCAGCAGCTCTTTCGACAGGGAAGACGAGCAGTACTTC CASSSFDREDEQYF
. 14 . TRBJ2-5 TRBV6-5 TGTGCCAGCAGTTATCCGGAGAGTAGGGAGACCCAGTACTTC CASSYPESRETQYF
. 14 . TRBJ1-5 TRBV4-1 TGCGCCAGCAGCCAGCAGGGTGGCAATCAGCCCCAGCATTTT CASSQQGGNQPQHF
. 15 . TRBJ2-1 TRBV4-3 TGCGCCAGCAGCCAAGATTCGAGCTCCTACAATGAGCAGTTCTTC CASSQDSSSYNEQFF
. 14 once TRBJ1-2 TRBV11-1 TGTGCCAGCAGCTTAGGCGGAAGGGTAGAAGGCTACACCTTC CASSLGGRVEGYTF
. 15 . TRBJ2-7 TRBV9 TGTGCCAGCAGCGTAGGGCCCGATCGGACCTACGAGCAGTACTTC CASSVGPDRTYEQYF
. 13 . TRBJ1-6 TRBV6-5 TGTGCCAGCAGTTGGAGGGAACGTTCACCCCTCCACTTT CASSWRERSPLHF
. 14 . TRBJ1-1 TRBV4-3 TGCGCCAGCAGCCACCTCGACAGTTACACTGAAGCTTTCTTT CASSHLDSYTEAFF
TRBD1 16 few TRBJ2-1 TRBV11-2 TGTGCCAGCAGTTTCCGCCGGGACAGGGCTTACAATGAGCAGTTCTTC CASSFRRDRAYNEQFF
TRBD1 14 . TRBJ1-2 TRBV6-5 TGTGCCAGCAGCCAGGGGACAGGGGTCTATGGCTACACCTTC CASSQGTGVYGYTF
. 14 . TRBJ2-2 TRBV19 TGTGCCAGTAGTCCACCGGGAAGGCCCGGGGAGCTGTTTTTT CASSPPGRPGELFF
. 14 . TRBJ1-5 TRBV5-6 TGTGCCAGCAGCTTTGGGCAGAGCAATCAGCCCCAGCATTTT CASSFGQSNQPQHF
. 15 . TRBJ2-7 TRBV28 TGTGCCAGCAGTTCCACCGGGGGCCCCTCCTACGAGCAGTACTTC CASSSTGGPSYEQYF
TRBD1 15 . TRBJ1-5 TRBV15 TGTGCCACCAGCCGCGGACAGGGTTGGGATCAGCCCCAGCATTTT CATSRGQGWDQPQHF
. 14 . TRBJ1-6 TRBV21-1 TGTGCCAGCTTTTGGGGGTCCTATAATTCACCCCTCCACTTT CASFWGSYNSPLHF
TRBD1 14 . TRBJ2-7 TRBV19 TGTGCCAGTAGTCGTGGACAGGGCCGCTACGAGCAGTACTTC CASSRGQGRYEQYF
TRBD2 17 once TRBJ2-1 TRBV18 TGTGCCAGCTCACCTCGGACTAGCGGGGGCACCTACAATGAGCAGTTCTTC CASSPRTSGGTYNEQFF
. 11 . TRBJ2-1 TRBV6-5 TGTGCCAGCAGTGAAAAGGATGAGCAGTTCTTC CASSEKDEQFF
. 13 . TRBJ1-1 TRBV19 TGTGCCAGTAGTCCACGTAGGAACACTGAAGCTTTCTTT CASSPRRNTEAFF
. 14 . TRBJ2-7 TRBV9 TGTGCCAGCAGCGTCAGGTACACCTCCTACGAGCAGTACTTC CASSVRYTSYEQYF
TRBD2 14 . TRBJ2-5 TRBV9 TGTGCCAGCAGCGCCCCGGGGGGGAGAGAGACCCAGTACTTC CASSAPGGRETQYF
. 16 . TRBJ1-4 TRBV9 TGTGCCAGCAGCCCCCAAGGGCGGGGCCGAGGCGAAAAACTGTTTTTT CASSPQGRGRGEKLFF
. 13 . TRBJ1-2 TRBV28 TGTGCCAGCAGTCTCCAGGGTGACTATGGCTACACCTTC CASSLQGDYGYTF
. 15 . TRBJ1-3 TRBV21-1 TGTGCCAGCAGCAAAATAGCAGCCGTACGAAACACCATATATTTT CASSKIAAVRNTIYF
. 14 . TRBJ1-1 TRBV6-6 TGTGCCAGCAGTTACTCTTTTAAGAACACTGAAGCTTTCTTT CASSYSFKNTEAFF
. 12 . TRBJ1-6 TRBV4-1 TGCGCCAGCAGCCAAGACTCACCACCCCTCCACTTT CASSQDSPPLHF
. 13 . TRBJ2-7 TRBV27 TGTGCCAGCAGTTGGTCTCCCTCCTACGAGCAGTACTTC CASSWSPSYEQYF
TRBD1 11 . TRBJ2-7 TRBV6-1 TGTGCCACCAGGGACAGTTACGAGCAGTACTTC CATRDSYEQYF
TRBD1 13 once TRBJ2-1 TRBV6-5 TGTGCCAGCAGCGACAGGGGGCCCAATGAGCAGTTCTTC CASSDRGPNEQFF
. 15 . TRBJ1-1 TRBV6-1 TGTGCCAGCAGGCGAACCGCCTCAAAGACCCCCGAAGCTTTCTTT CASRRTASKTPEAFF
. 13 . TRBJ1-1 TRBV25-1 TGTGCCAGCAAAAGGAGGGTAGAGGCTGAAGCTTTCTTT CASKRRVEAEAFF
. 13 . TRBJ1-2 TRBV19 TGTGCCAGTAGGGAACGGACAGTACGAGGCTACACCTTC CASRERTVRGYTF
TRBD2 17 . TRBJ2-3 TRBV5-1 TGCGCCAGCAGCTTGGCAAAGACTAGCGGGGTATTGGATACGCAGTATTTT CASSLAKTSGVLDTQYF
. 15 . TRBJ2-7 TRBV5-1 TGCGCCAGCAGCTATAGAACAGGGACGACGAACGAGCAGTACTTC CASSYRTGTTNEQYF
. 12 . TRBJ1-1 TRBV29-1 TGCAGCGTGGAAGATGATACTTTTGAAGCTTTCTTT CSVEDDTFEAFF
. 10 . TRBJ2-7 TRBV30 TGTGCCTGGAGTGAGGTCGAGCAGTACTTC CAWSEVEQYF
TRBD1 13 . TRBJ1-6 TRBV19 TGTGCCACCGCCCTGGGACAGGGGTTCCCCCTCCACTTT CATALGQGFPLHF
TRBD2 12 . TRBJ2-3 TRBV7-9 TGTGCCAGCGAGCGGGGCTGGGATACGCAGTATTTT CASERGWDTQYF
TRBD1 19 . TRBJ2-7 TRBV7-9 TGTGCCAGCAGCTTAATAGGGTGGTTTGGGACAGGGACAACCTACGAGCAGTACTTC CASSLIGWFGTGTTYEQYF
. 16 . TRBJ1-1 TRBV9 TGTGCCAGCAGCGTAGGGGGCAGGGCAATGAACACTGAAGCTTTCTTT CASSVGGRAMNTEAFF
. 13 . TRBJ1-6 TRBV6-1 TGTGCCAGCAGTCCCCTGCGGAATTCACCCCTCCACTTT CASSPLRNSPLHF
. 13 few TRBJ1-2 TRBV19 TGTGCCAGTAGTCTCAAGGCAGTTTATGGCTACACCTTC CASSLKAVYGYTF
. 15 . TRBJ2-7 TRBV6-6 TGTGCCAGCAGTTACTCGGGGGAAAGTAGGTACGAGCAGTACTTC CASSYSGESRYEQYF
TRBD1 14 . TRBJ2-3 TRBV28 TGTGCCAGCAGTTTAGGGACAGGGCTAGATACGCAGTATTTT CASSLGTGLDTQYF
. 15 . TRBJ2-3 TRBV7-9 TGTGCCAGCAGCTCTCAGGGAGTTAGCACAGATACGCAGTATTTT CASSSQGVSTDTQYF
. 16 . TRBJ2-1 TRBV4-3 TGCGCCAGCAGCCAAGATCATTCGGGGGACGGAGCTGAGCAGTTCTTC CASSQDHSGDGAEQFF
. 14 . TRBJ1-1 TRBV10-3 TGTGCCATCAGTGAGTTTGGGATGAACACTGAAGCTTTCTTT CAISEFGMNTEAFF
. 15 few TRBJ1-3 TRBV10-3 TGTGCCATCAGTCCCCTAGTTGGAGCTGGGGCGTCCATATATTTT CAISPLVGAGASIYF
TRBD1 15 . TRBJ1-3 TRBV9 TGTGCCAGCAGCGTAGAGACAGGGCCTGGAAACACCATATATTTT CASSVETGPGNTIYF
. 14 . TRBJ2-5 TRBV5-1 TGCGCCAGTAGCTTTACCGGGGCGGGGGAGACCCAGTACTTC CASSFTGAGETQYF
. 19 . TRBJ1-4 TRBV10-2 TGCGCCAGCAGTGATTTCGATACAGGGTCGGGCTCAACTAATGAAAAACTGTTTTTT CASSDFDTGSGSTNEKLFF
. 12 . TRBJ2-3 TRBV4-3 TGCGCCAGCAGCCAACAGGGGGATACGCAGTATTTT CASSQQGDTQYF
. 15 . TRBJ1-2 TRBV19 TGTGCCAGTAGTAATTCACCGAACAGTTACTATGGCTACACCTTC CASSNSPNSYYGYTF
. 16 . TRBJ2-7 TRBV14 TGTGCCAGCAGCCACACTACAGGGTTCCGCGAAAGAGAGCAGTACTTC CASSHTTGFREREQYF